Below are 20 T cell receptor beta chains sequenced from a single sample in a study of cytomegalovirus exposure and HLA in healthy donors. Profiled with immunoSEQ multiplex PCR; TCRdb holds only in-frame clones, not every one. This sample has 100,000 to 120,000 clones, with more than 90% found just once. Sequences were obtained from PBMCs. Receptors were obtained from a woman between 18 and 29 years old in good health and CMV-seronegative.

The gene calls are TRBV19 and TRBJ1-1; TRBD1 matches at 10 bases. The germline gives CDR1 LNHDA, CDR2 SQIVND (reference sequence). Unmatched junction bases numbered 5, after V lost 4 bases and J lost 0 bases. The CDR3 contains 16 residues. The CDR3 DNA sequence: TGTGCCAGTAGTAGACGACAGGGGGCAATGAACACTGAAGCTTTCTTT. Amino acids: CASSRRQGAMNTEAFF.

The chain has TRBV25-1 and TRBJ2-1; 10 nucleotides line up with TRBD1. Germline CDR1 reads MGHDK; CDR2 reads SYGVNS. With 7 bases clipped from V and 7 bases from J, the junction kept 13 bases outside the gene matches. The CDR3 contains 16 residues. The CDR3 is CASKSTGGALRNEQFF. The DNA of the CDR3 is TGTGCCAGCAAATCGACAGGGGGCGCGTTAAGGAATGAGCAGTTCTTC.

The V and J genes are TRBV5-6 and TRBJ2-7; the match to TRBD2 covers 8 bases. CDR1 and CDR2 (germline): SGHDT, YYEEEE. The CDR3 runs to 14 residues. The trim removed 2 bases at V and 6 bases at J, leaving 7 bases unmatched. In DNA, the CDR3 is TGTGCCAGCAGCTTAGTCGGGGGGGCCAGCGAGCAGTACTTC. It codes for CASSLVGGASEQYF.

The table lists this clone with a count of one. The rearrangement uses TRBV27 and TRBJ1-2; a weak D match, TRBD1 (6 bases). This CDR3 contains 14 residues. The V gene's germline CDR1 is MNHEY and CDR2 SMNVEV (reference sequence). Trimming stripped 2 bases from V and 4 bases from J, with 11 bases between. The CDR3 DNA follows: TGTGCCAGCAGTTTAAACAGGGTGAGCTATGGCTACACCTTC. Its protein is CASSLNRVSYGYTF.

This clone was recorded a few times. This chain uses TRBV6-5 with TRBJ1-2; D not certain. Trimming removed 0 bases at V and 1 base at J, with 9 bases between. Germline V CDR1 and CDR2: MNHEY, SVGAGI. This CDR3 contains 15 residues. CDR3 DNA sequence: TGTGCCAGCAGTTACTCCCCGGAGGGTAACTATGGCTACACCTTC. This translates into CASSYSPEGNYGYTF.

The rearrangement joins TRBV7-2 to TRBJ1-1, with 7 nucleotides matching TRBD1. The CDR3 runs to 15 residues. Germline V CDR1 and CDR2: SGHTA, FQGNSA. After removal of 3 bases from V and 5 bases from J, the junction contained 9 bases not matched to a gene. CDR3 nucleotide sequence: TGTGCCAGCAGCTTTTTAACAGGGGTGAGGACTGAAGCTTTCTTT. It codes for CASSFLTGVRTEAFF.

The chain uses TRBV30 and TRBJ2-1, with TRBD1 identical over 11 bases. This CDR3 comprises 14 residues. The junction had 4 bases not matched to a gene; V was cut back by 3 bases and J by 6 bases. Germline lookup yields CDR1 GTSNPN and CDR2 SVGIG (reference sequence). The CDR3 nucleotides are TGTGCCTGGAGCTCCGGGACAGGGGGCAATGAGCAGTTCTTC. Its protein is CAWSSGTGGNEQFF.

CDR3 loop: CASSLALVGSSGNTIYF. CDR3 DNA: TGTGCCAGCAGCTTAGCGCTCGTGGGCTCATCTGGAAACACCATATATTTT. This rearrangement joins TRBV7-8 to TRBJ1-3; D is ambiguous. The ends were cut back, 0 bases at V and 1 base at J, with 13 bases in the middle. Germline values: CDR1 SGHVS, CDR2 FQNEAQ. The CDR3 sequence is 17 residues long.

V gene TRBV28 combines with J gene TRBJ1-2; 7 nucleotides match TRBD1. The CDR3 is made up of 14 amino acids. V lost 5 bases and J lost 3; bases outside the gene matches: 6. Germline loops: CDR1 MDHEN, CDR2 SYDVKM. CDR3 nucleotide sequence: TGTGCCAGCAGTGCGACAGGGTACTACTATGGCTACACCTTC. This sequence encodes CASSATGYYYGYTF.

The chain employs TRBV4-2 and TRBJ1-1; possible D gene TRBD1, 5 bases. The V gene lost 4 bases and the J gene lost 2 bases, with 11 bases spanning the gap. From germline, CDR1 is LGHNA and CDR2 YNFKEQ. The CDR3 loop spans 14 amino acids. The CDR3: CASSPGRANTEAFF. As DNA, the CDR3 is TGTGCCAGCAGCCCGGGCAGGGCTAACACTGAAGCTTTCTTT.

This clone has only one observation. Other nucleotide sequences in the sample specify the same CDR3. The chain uses TRBV18 and TRBJ1-3; no clear D. This CDR3 spans 13 amino acids. The germline V gene has CDR1 KGHSH and CDR2 LQKENI. V was shortened by 6 bases and J by 0 bases, with 6 bases between the two germline ends. The CDR3 reads CASSDSSGNTIYF. The DNA of the CDR3 is TGTGCCAGCTCCGATAGCTCTGGAAACACCATATATTTT.

This clone has only one observation. The rearrangement joins TRBV9 to TRBJ2-7; 9 nucleotides match TRBD1. V lost 3 bases to trimming and J lost 4 bases; unmatched junction nucleotides: 8. The CDR3 is 15 amino acids. Germline CDR1 reads SGDLS; CDR2 reads YYNGEE. CDR3 protein: CASSAGDRGIYEQYF. The CDR3 nucleotides read TGTGCCAGCAGCGCAGGAGACAGGGGGATTTACGAGCAGTACTTC.

The V call is TRBV7-6, the J call TRBJ1-1, with D possibly matching TRBD1 (6 bases). Trimming shortened V by 6 bases and J by 6 bases, and 11 bases separated the two germline ends. The CDR3 has 12 amino acids. CDR1 is SGHVS, CDR2 FNYEAQ, per germline. CDR3 loop: CASSSGDPEAFF. CDR3 nucleotide sequence: TGTGCCAGCAGTTCAGGGGACCCTGAAGCTTTCTTT.

This clone has only one observation. The V gene is TRBV30, the J gene TRBJ1-1; D uncertain. CDR1 and CDR2 (germline): GTSNPN, SVGIG (reference sequence). The CDR3 spans 11 residues. The V and J ends lost 4 bases and 0 bases respectively, with 3 bases between them. The chain's CDR3 is CAWKLNTEAFF. CDR3 DNA sequence: TGTGCCTGGAAGCTGAACACTGAAGCTTTCTTT.

J is TRBJ1-5 and V is TRBV5-5; TRBD1 matches at 9 bases. J was trimmed by 1 base and V by 3 bases; bases with no gene match: 2. The germline V gene encodes CDR1 SGHKS and CDR2 YYEKEE (reference sequence). This CDR3 is built from 15 residues. The CDR3 DNA sequence: TGTGCCAGCAGCTCCGGGACAGGGAGCAATCAGCCCCAGCATTTT. Its translation is CASSSGTGSNQPQHF.

The V and J genes are TRBV10-3 and TRBJ2-1, with 14 bases identical to TRBD2. After removal of 5 bases from V and 7 bases from J, the junction contained 4 bases not matched to a gene. CDR1 ENHRY and CDR2 SYGVKD come from the germline V gene. The CDR3 covers 15 residues. CDR3 coding DNA: TGTGCCATCAGTCAGACTAGCGGGGGGGCTAATGAGCAGTTCTTC. Amino acid sequence: CAISQTSGGANEQFF.

V gene TRBV2 combines with J gene TRBJ1-4, with TRBD1 identical over 9 bases. The CDR3 spans 15 residues. V was pared by 6 bases and J by 7 bases, with 9 bases of the junction left unmatched. Germline CDR1 and CDR2: SNHLY and FYNNEI. The CDR3 sequence: CASREQGALGEKLFF. The CDR3 nucleotides are TGTGCCAGCAGGGAACAGGGGGCTCTAGGTGAAAAACTGTTTTTT.

V and J are TRBV7-9 and TRBJ1-2, with D possibly matching TRBD1 (6 bases). The CDR3 totals 15 residues. CDR1 SEHNR and CDR2 FQNEAQ come from the germline V gene (reference sequence). The germline V and J ends were trimmed by 5 bases and 3 bases, with 16 bases remaining between them. The CDR3 reads CASSPAEQGDYGYTF. The DNA for the CDR3 is TGTGCCAGCAGCCCCGCCGAACAGGGAGACTATGGCTACACCTTC.

This rearrangement joins TRBV5-1 to TRBJ2-3; unclear D gene. CDR1 SGHRS and CDR2 YFSETQ come from the germline V gene. This CDR3 region has 16 residues. V was pared by 0 bases and J by 2 bases, with 13 bases between. This chain's CDR3 is CASSLGPGVVTDTQYF. In DNA, the CDR3 is TGCGCCAGCAGCTTGGGGCCGGGTGTGGTCACAGATACGCAGTATTTT.

The gene calls are TRBV6-1 and TRBJ2-3, with D perhaps matching TRBD1 (6 bases). Germline assignment: CDR1 MNHNS and CDR2 SASEGT. This CDR3 has 15 residues. The V and J ends lost 5 bases and 2 bases respectively, with 14 bases between them. As DNA, the CDR3 is TGTGCCAGCAGTTTCCAGACAGGTCCCACAGATACGCAGTATTTT. Its protein is CASSFQTGPTDTQYF.